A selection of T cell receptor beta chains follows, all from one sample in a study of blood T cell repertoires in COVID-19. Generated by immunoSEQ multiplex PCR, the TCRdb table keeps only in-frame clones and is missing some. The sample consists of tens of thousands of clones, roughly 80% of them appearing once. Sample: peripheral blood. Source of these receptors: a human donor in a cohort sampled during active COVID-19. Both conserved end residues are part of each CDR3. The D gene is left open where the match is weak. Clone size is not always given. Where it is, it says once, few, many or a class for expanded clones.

CASSLALAGGQGTQYF,TGTGCCAGCAGCTTAGCATTAGCGGGAGGGCAAGGTACGCAGTATTTT,TRBJ2-3,NA,TRBV7-2,TRBD2
CASKPLGTSGKGETQYF,TGTGCCAGCAAGCCTCTAGGGACTAGCGGGAAAGGGGAGACCCAGTACTTC,TRBJ2-5,NA,TRBV27,TRBD2
CASSLGPVNYGYTF,TGTGCCAGCAGCTTGGGTCCAGTGAACTATGGCTACACCTTC,TRBJ1-2,NA,TRBV5-6,NA
CASSSTAGYTF,TGTGCCAGCAGTTCCACAGCTGGCTACACCTTC,TRBJ1-2,few,TRBV6-5,NA
CASSLRPTSGGYNEQFF,TGTGCCAGCAGCTTAAGGCCCACTAGCGGCGGCTACAATGAGCAGTTCTTC,TRBJ2-1,NA,TRBV7-8,TRBD2
CASGLVEGQSYNEQFF,TGTGCTAGTGGTTTGGTAGAGGGACAGTCGTACAATGAGCAGTTCTTC,TRBJ2-1,NA,TRBV12-5,TRBD1
CASSLEVRGYEQYF,TGTGCCAGCAGCTTAGAGGTACGGGGCTACGAGCAGTACTTC,TRBJ2-7,NA,TRBV7-9,NA
CASSQEASGGRDGYTF,TGTGCCAGCAGCCAAGAAGCGTCCGGGGGGCGAGATGGCTACACCTTC,TRBJ1-2,NA,TRBV3-1/TRBV3-2,NA
CASSLDSLAGKVYEQYF,TGTGCCAGCAGCTTAGACTCACTAGCGGGAAAAGTCTACGAGCAGTACTTC,TRBJ2-7,few,TRBV7-2,TRBD2
CASSLSTGGSISPLHF,TGTGCCAGCAGCCTATCGACAGGGGGTTCGATTTCACCCCTCCACTTT,TRBJ1-6,once,TRBV7-8,TRBD1
CASSPGQATGANVLTF,TGCGCCAGCAGCCCGGGACAGGCGACTGGGGCCAACGTCCTGACTTTC,TRBJ2-6,NA,TRBV5-1,TRBD1
CATGTPYYEQYF,TGTGCCACCGGGACACCATACTACGAGCAGTACTTC,TRBJ2-7,NA,TRBV24-1,NA
CASSPRGSGPYNEQFF,TGTGCCAGCAGTCCGCGAGGAAGCGGGCCCTACAATGAGCAGTTCTTC,TRBJ2-1,NA,TRBV27,NA
CASFTGTTGSEQYF,TGTGCCAGCTTCACAGGGACCACGGGTAGCGAGCAGTACTTC,TRBJ2-7,few,TRBV6-5,NA
CASLISGNNEQFF,TGTGCCAGCTTGATTAGCGGAAACAATGAGCAGTTCTTC,TRBJ2-1,NA,TRBV2,NA
CASSTGLGGANYGYTF,TGTGCCAGCAGTACCGGACTCGGGGGAGCTAACTATGGCTACACCTTC,TRBJ1-2,NA,TRBV7-3,NA
CASSLGEHSNQPQHF,TGTGCCAGCAGCTTAGGAGAACATAGCAATCAGCCCCAGCATTTT,TRBJ1-5,NA,TRBV5-8,NA
CATSGPRVGTGELFF,TGTGCCACCTCCGGGCCGAGGGTTGGCACCGGGGAGCTGTTTTTT,TRBJ2-2,once,TRBV24-1,NA
CASSQGASYEQYF,TGTGCCAGCAGCCAGGGGGCGTCCTACGAGCAGTACTTC,TRBJ2-7,NA,TRBV3-1/TRBV3-2,NA
CASSQVGGGKLFF,TGCGCCAGCAGCCAAGTCGGGGGGGGAAAACTGTTTTTT,TRBJ1-4,NA,TRBV4-3,NA
CASSLHGTSNADTQYF,TGTGCCAGCAGCTTACACGGGACTAGTAACGCAGATACGCAGTATTTT,TRBJ2-3,NA,TRBV7-2,TRBD2
CASSLVRTSGGNEQFF,TGTGCCAGCAGCTTAGTTAGGACTAGCGGGGGGAATGAGCAGTTCTTC,TRBJ2-1,NA,TRBV7-8,TRBD2
CASSLTTGQYDEQYF,TGTGCCAGCAGCCTAACAACAGGGCAATATGACGAGCAGTACTTC,TRBJ2-7,NA,TRBV9,NA
CASRYTGTSGSGANVLTF,TGTGCCAGCAGATACACCGGGACTAGCGGCTCTGGGGCCAACGTCCTGACTTTC,TRBJ2-6,NA,TRBV7-2,TRBD2
CASTHNRGVNTEAFF,TGCGCCAGCACCCATAACCGGGGGGTGAACACTGAAGCTTTCTTT,TRBJ1-1,NA,TRBV5-1,NA
CASSFRDRAYNEQFF,TGTGCCAGCAGCTTTCGGGACAGGGCCTACAATGAGCAGTTCTTC,TRBJ2-1,NA,TRBV7-2,TRBD1
CASSQEGGAGYNEQFF,TGCGCCAGCAGCCAAGAGGGGGGAGCAGGGTACAATGAGCAGTTCTTC,TRBJ2-1,NA,TRBV4-3,NA
CASSVGSQGTYEQYF,TGTGCCAGCAGCGTAGGTTCCCAGGGGACCTACGAGCAGTACTTC,TRBJ2-7,NA,TRBV9,NA
CASSETAGLLNSPLHF,TGTGCCAGCAGTGAAACGGCAGGGCTACTTAATTCACCCCTCCACTTT,TRBJ1-6,few,TRBV6-1,NA
CASSRGTVSYNEQFF,TGTGCCAGCTCACGCGGGACAGTTTCCTACAATGAGCAGTTCTTC,TRBJ2-1,NA,TRBV18,NA
CASSPGQGGSTEAFF,TGCGCCAGCAGCCCGGGACAGGGAGGGAGCACTGAAGCTTTCTTT,TRBJ1-1,NA,TRBV5-1,TRBD1
CASRPGGNGYTF,TGTGCCAGTAGGCCTGGGGGCAATGGCTACACCTTC,TRBJ1-2,few,TRBV19,NA
CASLSPRRGGGELFF,TGTGCCAGCCTCTCCCCGAGGCGGGGTGGCGGGGAGCTGTTTTTT,TRBJ2-2,few,TRBV6-5,NA
CASRRRSSTDTQYF,TGTGCCAGCCGTAGAAGATCTAGCACAGATACGCAGTATTTT,TRBJ2-3,NA,TRBV19,NA
CASSTLTLGTGSTDTQYF,TGTGCCAGCAGCACACTTACTCTAGGGACAGGGAGCACAGATACGCAGTATTTT,TRBJ2-3,few,TRBV5-6,TRBD1
CASSDQSDTQYF,TGTGCCAGCAGTGATCAGTCAGATACGCAGTATTTT,TRBJ2-3,NA,TRBV4-2,NA
CASSFGTGVTDTQYF,TGTGCCAGCAGCTTTGGGACAGGGGTGACAGATACGCAGTATTTT,TRBJ2-3,NA,TRBV13,TRBD1
CASSQGTATGYTF,TGTGCCAGCAGCCAAGGGACAGCAACTGGCTACACCTTC,TRBJ1-2,NA,TRBV7-9,TRBD1
CASTEGGEETQYF,TGTGCCAGCACGGAGGGAGGGGAAGAGACCCAGTACTTC,TRBJ2-5,NA,TRBV7-8,TRBD2
CASRKAGMNTEAFF,TGTGCCAGCAGAAAGGCCGGGATGAACACTGAAGCTTTCTTT,TRBJ1-1,NA,TRBV27,NA
CASSLPNNEQFF,TGTGCCAGCAGTTTACCAAACAATGAGCAGTTCTTC,TRBJ2-1,NA,TRBV12-3/TRBV12-4,NA
CASIPQGDSNQPQHF,TGTGCCAGCATCCCACAGGGGGATAGCAATCAGCCCCAGCATTTT,TRBJ1-5,NA,TRBV28,TRBD1
CASSPSEEAFF,TGTGCCAGCTCACCAAGCGAGGAAGCTTTCTTT,TRBJ1-1,NA,TRBV18,NA
CASSHRDSTYEQYF,TGTGCCAGCTCACACCGGGACAGTACCTACGAGCAGTACTTC,TRBJ2-7,NA,TRBV18,TRBD1
CASSQLGAASNNEQFF,TGCGCCAGCAGCCAGCTCGGAGCAGCCTCTAACAATGAGCAGTTCTTC,TRBJ2-1,NA,TRBV5-1,NA
CASSSDTYGYTF,TGTGCCAGCAGTTCGGACACTTATGGCTACACCTTC,TRBJ1-2,NA,TRBV6-2/TRBV6-3,NA
CASSLAGTGVKKLFF,TGTGCCAGCAGCTTAGCAGGGACAGGGGTCAAAAAACTGTTTTTT,TRBJ1-4,NA,TRBV7-9,TRBD1
CASSLSFGTSGSSGANVLTF,TGTGCCAGCAGTTTATCGTTTGGGACTAGCGGGAGCTCTGGGGCCAACGTCCTGACTTTC,TRBJ2-6,few,TRBV27,TRBD2
CASSFVLRGRDTDTQYF,TGTGCCAGCAGTTTTGTACTGCGGGGTCGAGACACAGATACGCAGTATTTT,TRBJ2-3,NA,TRBV28,NA
CASSQATTSEVQFF,TGCGCCAGCAGCCAAGCTACAACTAGCGAAGTGCAGTTCTTC,TRBJ2-1,once,TRBV4-1,TRBD2
CASSQDRGTHTIYF,TGTGCCAGCAGCCAGGACAGGGGGACCCACACCATATATTTT,TRBJ1-3,NA,TRBV5-4,TRBD1